The present T cell receptor (beta chain) was sequenced within a study of identical twins. The study, taken as a whole, reports: The abundant beta clonotypes from cord blood had fewer insertions, and memory repertoires had none of this. Twins' surplus sharing was weaker for beta out-of-frame sequences.

With no exceptions, donors were healthy Caucasians. Template switching introduced a universal primer site, and the cDNA bore unique molecular identifiers. TCRdb analysed the 5' RACE reads with MiXCR anew, one entry per CDR3 protein. Of about 890,000 distinct CDR3 sequences in the sample, more than 9% were seen once. This clonotype was counted at least ten times. Its antigen is unknown. This same sample was also taken into another study, of yellow fever vaccine responses in identical twins.

Input material: PBMCs. The receptor was isolated from a woman under 30 in good health.

DNA for the CDR3: TGCAGCGTTGAAGATCGGGAGGGGAGGAACACTGAAGCTTTCTTT. It specifies CSVEDREGRNTEAFF. The chain carries TRBV29-1 and TRBJ1-1, with D tentatively TRBD1 (5 bases). Germline V gene data show CDR1 as SQVTM and CDR2 as ANQGSEA. Trimming pared 0 bases from V and 1 base from J, leaving 12 bases between. This CDR3 has 15 amino acids.